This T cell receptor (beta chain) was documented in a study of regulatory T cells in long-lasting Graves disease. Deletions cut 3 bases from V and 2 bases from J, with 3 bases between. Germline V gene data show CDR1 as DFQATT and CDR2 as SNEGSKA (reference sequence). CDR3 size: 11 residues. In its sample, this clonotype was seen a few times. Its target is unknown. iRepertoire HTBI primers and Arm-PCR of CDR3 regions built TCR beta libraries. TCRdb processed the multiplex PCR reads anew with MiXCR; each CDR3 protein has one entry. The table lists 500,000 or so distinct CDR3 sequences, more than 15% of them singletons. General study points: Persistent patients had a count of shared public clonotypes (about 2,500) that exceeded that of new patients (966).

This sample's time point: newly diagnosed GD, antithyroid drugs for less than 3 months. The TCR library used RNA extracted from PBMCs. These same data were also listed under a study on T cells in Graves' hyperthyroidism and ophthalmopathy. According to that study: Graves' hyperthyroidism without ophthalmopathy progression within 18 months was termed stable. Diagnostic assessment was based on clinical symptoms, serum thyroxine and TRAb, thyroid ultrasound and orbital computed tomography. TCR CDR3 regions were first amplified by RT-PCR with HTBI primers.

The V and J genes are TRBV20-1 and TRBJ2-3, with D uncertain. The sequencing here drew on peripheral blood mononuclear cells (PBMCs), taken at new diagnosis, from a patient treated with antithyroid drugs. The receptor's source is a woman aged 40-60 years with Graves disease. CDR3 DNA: TGCAGTGCTAGCCACACAGATACGCAGTATTTT. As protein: CSASHTDTQYF.